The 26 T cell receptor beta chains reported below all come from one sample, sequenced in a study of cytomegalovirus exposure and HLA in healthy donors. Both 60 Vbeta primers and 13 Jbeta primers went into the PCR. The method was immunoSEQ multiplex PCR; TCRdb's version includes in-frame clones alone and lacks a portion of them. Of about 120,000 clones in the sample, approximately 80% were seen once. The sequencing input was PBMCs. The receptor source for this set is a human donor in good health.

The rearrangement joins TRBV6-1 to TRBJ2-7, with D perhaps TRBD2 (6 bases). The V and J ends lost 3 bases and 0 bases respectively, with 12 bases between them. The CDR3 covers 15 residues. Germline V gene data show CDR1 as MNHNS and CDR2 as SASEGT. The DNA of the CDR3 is TGTGCCAGCAGTGAGGGGGACGGGAGCTCCTACGAGCAGTACTTC. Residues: CASSEGDGSSYEQYF.

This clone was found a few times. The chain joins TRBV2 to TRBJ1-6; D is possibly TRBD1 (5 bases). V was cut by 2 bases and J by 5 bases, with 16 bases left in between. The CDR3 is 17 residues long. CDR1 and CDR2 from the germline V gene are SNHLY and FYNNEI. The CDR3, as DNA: TGTGCCAGCAGTGAAATCGCAGGGTCGGCTAATAATTCACCCCTCCACTTT. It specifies CASSEIAGSANNSPLHF.

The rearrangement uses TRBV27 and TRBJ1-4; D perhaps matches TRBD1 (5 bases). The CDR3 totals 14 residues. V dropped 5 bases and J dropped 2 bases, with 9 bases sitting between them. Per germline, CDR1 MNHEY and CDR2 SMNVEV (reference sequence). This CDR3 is CASSLGGTNEKLFF. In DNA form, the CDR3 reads TGTGCCAGCAGTCTGGGGGGGACTAATGAAAAACTGTTTTTT.

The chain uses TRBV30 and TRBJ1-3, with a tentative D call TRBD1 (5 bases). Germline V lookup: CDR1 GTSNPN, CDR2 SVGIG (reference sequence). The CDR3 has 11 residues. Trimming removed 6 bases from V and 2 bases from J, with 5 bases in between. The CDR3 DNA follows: TGTGCCTGCAGGGCTGGAAACACCATATATTTT. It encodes CACRAGNTIYF.

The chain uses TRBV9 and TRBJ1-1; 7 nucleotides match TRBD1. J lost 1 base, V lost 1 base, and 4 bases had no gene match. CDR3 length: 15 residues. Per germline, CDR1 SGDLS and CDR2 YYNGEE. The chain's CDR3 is CASSVTGTENTEAFF. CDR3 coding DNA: TGTGCCAGCAGCGTAACCGGGACAGAGAACACTGAAGCTTTCTTT. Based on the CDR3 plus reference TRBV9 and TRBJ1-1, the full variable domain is DSGVTQTPKHLITATGQRVTLRCSPRSGDLSVYWYQQSLDQGLQFLIQYYNGEERAKGNILERFSAQQFPDLHSELNLSSLELGDSALYFCASSVTGTENTEAFFGQGTRLTVV.

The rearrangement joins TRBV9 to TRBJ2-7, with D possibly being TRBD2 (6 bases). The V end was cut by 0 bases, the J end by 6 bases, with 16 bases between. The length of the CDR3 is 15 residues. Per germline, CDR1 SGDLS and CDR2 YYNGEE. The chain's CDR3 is CASSVGDRTGAEQYF. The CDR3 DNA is TGTGCCAGCAGCGTAGGCGACCGCACGGGAGCCGAGCAGTACTTC. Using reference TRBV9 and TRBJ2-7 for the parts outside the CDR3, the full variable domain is DSGVTQTPKHLITATGQRVTLRCSPRSGDLSVYWYQQSLDQGLQFLIQYYNGEERAKGNILERFSAQQFPDLHSELNLSSLELGDSALYFCASSVGDRTGAEQYFGPGTRLTVT.

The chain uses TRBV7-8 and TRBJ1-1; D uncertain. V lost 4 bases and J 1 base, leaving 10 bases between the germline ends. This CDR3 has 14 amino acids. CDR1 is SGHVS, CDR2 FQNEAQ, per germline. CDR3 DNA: TGTGCCAGCAGCTCGCAGGATTCGAACACTGAAGCTTTCTTT. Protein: CASSSQDSNTEAFF.

The CDR3, as DNA: TGTGCCAGCAGCTCGGCACAGGGGGCGCTTGGGGCCAACGTCCTGACTTTC. Its protein is CASSSAQGALGANVLTF. The rearrangement uses TRBV5-4 and TRBJ2-6, with 9 bases fitting TRBD1. The junction had 7 bases not matched to a gene; V was cut back by 3 bases and J by 3 bases. Germline loops: CDR1 SGHNT, CDR2 YYREEE (reference sequence). The CDR3 spans 17 residues.

CDR3 in DNA: TGTGCCAGCAGCCTGACTAGACTAGCGGGATTAGCCAAAAACATTCAGTACTTC. Protein product: CASSLTRLAGLAKNIQYF. The chain joins TRBV7-2 to TRBJ2-4, with 11 bases fitting TRBD2. The germline V gene encodes CDR1 SGHTA and CDR2 FQGNSA. J gave up 0 bases and V 5 bases, and 9 bases lay outside the gene matches. CDR3 length: 18 residues.

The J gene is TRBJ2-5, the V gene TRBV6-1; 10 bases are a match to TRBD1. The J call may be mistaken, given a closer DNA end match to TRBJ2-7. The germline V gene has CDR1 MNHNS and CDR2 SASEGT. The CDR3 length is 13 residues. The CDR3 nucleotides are TGTGCCAGCATTTGGGGACAGGGGAACGAGCAGTACTTC. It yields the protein CASIWGQGNEQYF.

CDR3 loop: CASRDRIAGELFF. The CDR3 DNA follows: TGTGCCAGCAGGGACAGGATTGCCGGGGAGCTGTTTTTT. V is TRBV6-1 and J is TRBJ2-2, with 7 bases matching TRBD1. The J segment lost 6 bases and the V segment lost 6 bases, leaving 4 bases of the junction unmatched. This CDR3 has 13 amino acids. CDR1 and CDR2 from the germline V gene are MNHNS and SASEGT.

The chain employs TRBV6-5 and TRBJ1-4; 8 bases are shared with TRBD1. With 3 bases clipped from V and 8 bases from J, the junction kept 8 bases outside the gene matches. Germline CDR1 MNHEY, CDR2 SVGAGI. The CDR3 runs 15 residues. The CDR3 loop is CASSYQGAREEKLFF. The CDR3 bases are TGTGCCAGCAGTTATCAGGGGGCGCGTGAAGAAAAACTGTTTTTT.

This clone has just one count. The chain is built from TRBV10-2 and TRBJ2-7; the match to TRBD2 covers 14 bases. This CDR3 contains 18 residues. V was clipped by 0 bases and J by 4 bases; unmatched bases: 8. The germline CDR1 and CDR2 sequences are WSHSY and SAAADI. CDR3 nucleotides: TGCGCCAGCAGTGAGTCCCCCGGGACTAGCGGGAGAGTTTACGAGCAGTACTTC. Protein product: CASSESPGTSGRVYEQYF.

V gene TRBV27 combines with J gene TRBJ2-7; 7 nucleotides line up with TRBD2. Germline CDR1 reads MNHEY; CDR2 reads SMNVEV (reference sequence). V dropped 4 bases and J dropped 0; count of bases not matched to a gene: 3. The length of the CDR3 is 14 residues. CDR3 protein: CASSYRGVSYEQYF. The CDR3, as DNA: TGTGCCAGCAGTTACCGGGGGGTCTCCTACGAGCAGTACTTC.

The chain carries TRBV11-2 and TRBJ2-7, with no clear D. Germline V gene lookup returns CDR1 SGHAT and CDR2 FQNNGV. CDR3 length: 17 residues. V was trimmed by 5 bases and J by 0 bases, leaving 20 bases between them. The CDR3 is CASSPQHLELHSYEQYF. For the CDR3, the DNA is TGTGCCAGCAGCCCCCAACATCTAGAATTACACTCCTACGAGCAGTACTTC.

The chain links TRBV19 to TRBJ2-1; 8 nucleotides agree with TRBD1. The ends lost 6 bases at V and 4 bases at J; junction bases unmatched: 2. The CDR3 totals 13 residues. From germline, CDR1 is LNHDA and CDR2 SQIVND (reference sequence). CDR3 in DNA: TGTGCCAGTAGATGGACAGGGTACAATGAGCAGTTCTTC. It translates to CASRWTGYNEQFF. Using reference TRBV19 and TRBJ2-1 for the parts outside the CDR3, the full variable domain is DGGITQSPKYLFRKEGQNVTLSCEQNLNHDAMYWYRQDPGQGLRLIYYSQIVNDFQKGDIAEGYSVSREKKESFPLTVTSAQKNPTAFYLCASRWTGYNEQFFGPGTRLTVL.

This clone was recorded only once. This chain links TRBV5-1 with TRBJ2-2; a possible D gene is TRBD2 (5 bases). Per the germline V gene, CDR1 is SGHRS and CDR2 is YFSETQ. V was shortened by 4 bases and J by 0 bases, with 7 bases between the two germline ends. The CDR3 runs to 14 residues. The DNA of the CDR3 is TGCGCCAGCAGCCCCGGGACGAACACCGGGGAGCTGTTTTTT. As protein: CASSPGTNTGELFF.

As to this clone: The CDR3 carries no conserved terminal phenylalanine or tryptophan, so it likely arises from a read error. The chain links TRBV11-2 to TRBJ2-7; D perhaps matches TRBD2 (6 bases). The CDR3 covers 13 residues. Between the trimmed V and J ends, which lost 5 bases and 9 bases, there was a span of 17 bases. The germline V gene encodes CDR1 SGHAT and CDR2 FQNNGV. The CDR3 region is CASSPDEVGGQYL. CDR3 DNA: TGTGCCAGCAGCCCAGATGAGGTCGGGGGGCAGTACCTC.

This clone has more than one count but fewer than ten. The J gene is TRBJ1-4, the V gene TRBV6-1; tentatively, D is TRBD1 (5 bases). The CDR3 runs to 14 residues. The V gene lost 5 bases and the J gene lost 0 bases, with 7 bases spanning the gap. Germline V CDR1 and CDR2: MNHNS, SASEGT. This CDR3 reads CASSLTATNEKLFF. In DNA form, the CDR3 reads TGTGCCAGCAGTTTGACAGCAACTAATGAAAAACTGTTTTTT.

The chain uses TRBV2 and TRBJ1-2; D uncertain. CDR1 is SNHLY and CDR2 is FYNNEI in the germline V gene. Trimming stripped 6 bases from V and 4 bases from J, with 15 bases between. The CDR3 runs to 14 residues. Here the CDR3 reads CASRVESSSYGYTF. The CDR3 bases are TGTGCCAGCAGGGTGGAGTCCTCTAGCTATGGCTACACCTTC.

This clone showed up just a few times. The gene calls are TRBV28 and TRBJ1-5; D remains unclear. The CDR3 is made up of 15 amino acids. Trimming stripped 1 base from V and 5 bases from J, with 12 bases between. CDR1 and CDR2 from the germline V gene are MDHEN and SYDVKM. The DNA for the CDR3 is TGTGCCAGCAGTTTATTAGGAGGAGGTTATCAGCCCCAGCATTTT. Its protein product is CASSLLGGGYQPQHF.

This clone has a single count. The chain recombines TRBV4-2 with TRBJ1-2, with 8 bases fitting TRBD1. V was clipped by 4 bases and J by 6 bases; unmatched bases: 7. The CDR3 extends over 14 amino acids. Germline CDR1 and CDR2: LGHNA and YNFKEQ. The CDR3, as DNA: TGTGCCAGCAGCCCACGCGACAGGGGCCATGGCTACACCTTC. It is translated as CASSPRDRGHGYTF.

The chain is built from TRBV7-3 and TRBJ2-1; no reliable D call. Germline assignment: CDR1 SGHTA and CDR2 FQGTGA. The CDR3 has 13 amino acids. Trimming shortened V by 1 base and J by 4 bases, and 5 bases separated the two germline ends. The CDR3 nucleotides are TGTGCCAGCAGCTTAAACGAGTACAATGAGCAGTTCTTC. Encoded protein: CASSLNEYNEQFF. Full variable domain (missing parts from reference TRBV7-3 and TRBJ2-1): GAGVSQTPSNKVTEKGKYVELRCDPISGHTALYWYRQSLGQGPEFLIYFQGTGAADDSGLPNDRFFAVRPEGSVSTLKIQRTERGDSAVYLCASSLNEYNEQFFGPGTRLTVL.

In DNA, the CDR3 is TGTGCCAGCAGAAAGGACAGCCCTTTCTATGGCTACACCTTC. This translates into CASRKDSPFYGYTF. The chain links TRBV5-6 to TRBJ1-2, with D perhaps matching TRBD1 (6 bases). This CDR3 region has 14 residues. Germline V gene lookup returns CDR1 SGHDT and CDR2 YYEEEE. Trimming took off 5 bases at V and 4 bases at J, with 15 bases between the two ends.

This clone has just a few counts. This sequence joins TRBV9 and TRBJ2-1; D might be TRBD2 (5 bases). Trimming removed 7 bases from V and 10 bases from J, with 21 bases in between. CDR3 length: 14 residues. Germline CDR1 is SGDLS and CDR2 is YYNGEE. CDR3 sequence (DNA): TGTGCCAGCCAGCACAGAGGGCCCCCCGGGGAGCAGTTCTTC. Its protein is CASQHRGPPGEQFF.

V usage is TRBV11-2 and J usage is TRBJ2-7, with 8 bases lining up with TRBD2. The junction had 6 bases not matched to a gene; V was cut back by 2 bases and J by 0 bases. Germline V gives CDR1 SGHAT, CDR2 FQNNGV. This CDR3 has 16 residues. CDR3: CASSLLGGRISYEQYF. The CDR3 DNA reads TGTGCCAGCAGCTTATTAGGCGGGAGGATCTCCTACGAGCAGTACTTC.